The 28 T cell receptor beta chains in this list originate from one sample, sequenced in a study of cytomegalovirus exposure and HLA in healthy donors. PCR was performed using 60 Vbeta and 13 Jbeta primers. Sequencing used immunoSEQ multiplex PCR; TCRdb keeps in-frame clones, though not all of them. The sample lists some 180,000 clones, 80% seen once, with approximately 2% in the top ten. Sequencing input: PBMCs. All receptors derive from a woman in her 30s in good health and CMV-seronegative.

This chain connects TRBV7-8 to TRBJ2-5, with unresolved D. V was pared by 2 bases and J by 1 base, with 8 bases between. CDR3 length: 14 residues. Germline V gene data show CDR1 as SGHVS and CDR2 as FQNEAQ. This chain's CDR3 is CASSLFVSQETQYF. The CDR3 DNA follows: TGTGCCAGCAGCTTATTCGTTTCCCAAGAGACCCAGTACTTC.

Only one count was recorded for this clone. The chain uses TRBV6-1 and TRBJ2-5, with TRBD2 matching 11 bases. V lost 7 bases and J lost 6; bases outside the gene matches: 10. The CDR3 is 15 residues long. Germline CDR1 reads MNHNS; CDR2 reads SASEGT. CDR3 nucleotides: TGTGCCAGCACCCTATTAGCGGGGGGGCCGCAGACCCAGTACTTC. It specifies CASTLLAGGPQTQYF.

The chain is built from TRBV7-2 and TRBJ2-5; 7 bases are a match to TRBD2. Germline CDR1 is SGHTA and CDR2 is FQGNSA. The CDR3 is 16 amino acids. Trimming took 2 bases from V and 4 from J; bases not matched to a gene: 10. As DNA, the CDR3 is TGTGCCAGCAGCTTATTCGGGACTACCCACCCAGAGACCCAGTACTTC. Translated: CASSLFGTTHPETQYF.

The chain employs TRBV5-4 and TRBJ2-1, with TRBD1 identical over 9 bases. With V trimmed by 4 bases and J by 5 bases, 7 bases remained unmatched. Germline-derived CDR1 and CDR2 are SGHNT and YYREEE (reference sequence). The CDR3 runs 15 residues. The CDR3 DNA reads TGTGCCAGCAGCCATGGGACAGGGCGGGACAATGAGCAGTTCTTC. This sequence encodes CASSHGTGRDNEQFF.

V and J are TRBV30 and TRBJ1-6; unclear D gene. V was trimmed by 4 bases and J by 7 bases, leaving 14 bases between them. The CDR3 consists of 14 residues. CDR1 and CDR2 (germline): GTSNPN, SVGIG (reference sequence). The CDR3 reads CAWKYIPMNSPLHF. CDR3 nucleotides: TGTGCCTGGAAGTACATTCCGATGAATTCACCCCTCCACTTT.

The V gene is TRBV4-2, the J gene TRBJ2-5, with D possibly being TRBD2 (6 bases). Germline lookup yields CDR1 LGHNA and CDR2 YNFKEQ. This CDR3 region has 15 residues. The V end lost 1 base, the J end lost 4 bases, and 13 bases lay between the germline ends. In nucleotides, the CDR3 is TGTGCCAGCAGCCAAGTCGTAGCGGAAGGAGAGACCCAGTACTTC. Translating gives CASSQVVAEGETQYF.

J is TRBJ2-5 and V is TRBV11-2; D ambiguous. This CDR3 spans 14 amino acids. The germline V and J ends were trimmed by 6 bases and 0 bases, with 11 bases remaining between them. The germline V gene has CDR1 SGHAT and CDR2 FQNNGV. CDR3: CASRPRLYQETQYF. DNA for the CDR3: TGTGCCAGCAGACCGAGATTGTACCAAGAGACCCAGTACTTC.

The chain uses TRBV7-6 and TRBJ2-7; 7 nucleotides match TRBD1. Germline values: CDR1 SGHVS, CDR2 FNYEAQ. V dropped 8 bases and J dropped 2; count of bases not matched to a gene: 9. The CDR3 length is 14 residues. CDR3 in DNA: TGTGCCAGCTCCAAGAGGCAGGGGGCCTACGAGCAGTACTTC. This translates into CASSKRQGAYEQYF.

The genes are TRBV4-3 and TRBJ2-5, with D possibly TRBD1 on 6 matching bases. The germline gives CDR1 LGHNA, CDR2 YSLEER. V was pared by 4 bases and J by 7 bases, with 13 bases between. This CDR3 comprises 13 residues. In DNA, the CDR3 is TGCGCCAGCAGCCTCCTGGGGGCAGGGACCCAGTACTTC. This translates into CASSLLGAGTQYF.

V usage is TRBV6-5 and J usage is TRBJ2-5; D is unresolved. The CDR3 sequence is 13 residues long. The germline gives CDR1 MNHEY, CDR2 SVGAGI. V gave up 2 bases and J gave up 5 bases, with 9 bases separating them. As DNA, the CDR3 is TGTGCCAGCAGTTACGCCAGTCCGGAGACCCAGTACTTC. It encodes CASSYASPETQYF.

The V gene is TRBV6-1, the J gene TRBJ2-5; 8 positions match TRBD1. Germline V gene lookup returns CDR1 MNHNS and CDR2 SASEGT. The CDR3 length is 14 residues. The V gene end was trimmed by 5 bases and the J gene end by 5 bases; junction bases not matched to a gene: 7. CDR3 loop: CASSRQGLGETQYF. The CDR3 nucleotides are TGTGCCAGCAGTCGACAGGGGCTGGGGGAGACCCAGTACTTC.

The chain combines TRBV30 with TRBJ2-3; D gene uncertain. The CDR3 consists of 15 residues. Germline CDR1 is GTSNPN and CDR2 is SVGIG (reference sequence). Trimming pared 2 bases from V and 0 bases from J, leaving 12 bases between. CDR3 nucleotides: TGTGCCTGGAGTTTGGCAGGTACTAGCACAGATACGCAGTATTTT. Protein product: CAWSLAGTSTDTQYF.

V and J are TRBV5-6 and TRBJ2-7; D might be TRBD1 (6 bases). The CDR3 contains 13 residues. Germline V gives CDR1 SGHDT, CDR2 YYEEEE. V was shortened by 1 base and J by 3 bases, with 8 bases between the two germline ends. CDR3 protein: CASSLFRGYEQYF. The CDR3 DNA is TGTGCCAGCAGCTTGTTCAGGGGCTACGAGCAGTACTTC.

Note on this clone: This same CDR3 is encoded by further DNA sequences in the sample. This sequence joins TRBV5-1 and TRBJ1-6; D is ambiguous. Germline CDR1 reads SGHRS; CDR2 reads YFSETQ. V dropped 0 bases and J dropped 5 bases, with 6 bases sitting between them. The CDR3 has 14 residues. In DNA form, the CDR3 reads TGCGCCAGCAGCTTGGGGCAGAATAATTCACCCCTCCACTTT. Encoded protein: CASSLGQNNSPLHF.

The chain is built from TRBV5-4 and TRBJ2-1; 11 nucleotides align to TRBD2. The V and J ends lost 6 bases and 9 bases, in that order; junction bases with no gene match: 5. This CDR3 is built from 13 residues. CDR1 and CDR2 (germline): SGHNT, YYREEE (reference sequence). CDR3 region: CASKTSGGVEQFF. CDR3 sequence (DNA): TGTGCCAGCAAAACTAGCGGGGGTGTTGAGCAGTTCTTC.

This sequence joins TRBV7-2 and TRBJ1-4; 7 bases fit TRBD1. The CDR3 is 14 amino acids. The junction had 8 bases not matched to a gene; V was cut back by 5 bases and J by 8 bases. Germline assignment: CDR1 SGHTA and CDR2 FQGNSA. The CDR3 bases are TGTGCCAGCAGCCCTGGGACAGCAGAAGAAAAACTGTTTTTT. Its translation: CASSPGTAEEKLFF.

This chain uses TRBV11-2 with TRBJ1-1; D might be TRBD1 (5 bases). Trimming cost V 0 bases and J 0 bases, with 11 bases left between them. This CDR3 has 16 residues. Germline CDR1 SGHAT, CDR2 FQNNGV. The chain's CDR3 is CASSLEYRSMNTEAFF. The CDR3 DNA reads TGTGCCAGCAGCTTAGAGTACAGGAGTATGAACACTGAAGCTTTCTTT.

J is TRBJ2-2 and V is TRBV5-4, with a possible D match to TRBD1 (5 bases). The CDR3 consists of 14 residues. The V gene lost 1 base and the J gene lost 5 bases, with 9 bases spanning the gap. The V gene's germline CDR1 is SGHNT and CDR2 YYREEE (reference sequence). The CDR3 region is CASSLNPGTGELFF. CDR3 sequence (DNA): TGTGCCAGCAGCTTGAACCCAGGGACCGGGGAGCTGTTTTTT.

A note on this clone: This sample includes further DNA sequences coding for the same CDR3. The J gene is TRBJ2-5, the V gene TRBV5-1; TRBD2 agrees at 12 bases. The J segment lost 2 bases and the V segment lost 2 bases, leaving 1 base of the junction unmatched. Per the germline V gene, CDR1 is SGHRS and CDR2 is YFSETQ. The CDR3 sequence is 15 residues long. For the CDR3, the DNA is TGCGCCAGCAGCTTTGGACTAGCGGGGCAAGAGACCCAGTACTTC. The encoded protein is CASSFGLAGQETQYF.

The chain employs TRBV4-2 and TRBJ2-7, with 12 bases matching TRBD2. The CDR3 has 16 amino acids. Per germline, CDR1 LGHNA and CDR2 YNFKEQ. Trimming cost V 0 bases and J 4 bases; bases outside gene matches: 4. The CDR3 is CASSQDLTSGGYEQYF. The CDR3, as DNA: TGTGCCAGCAGCCAAGATTTGACTAGCGGGGGATACGAGCAGTACTTC.

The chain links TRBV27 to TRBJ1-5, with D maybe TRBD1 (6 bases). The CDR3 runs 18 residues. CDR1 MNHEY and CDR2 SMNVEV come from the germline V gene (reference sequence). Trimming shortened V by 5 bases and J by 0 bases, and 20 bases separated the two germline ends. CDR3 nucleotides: TGTGCCAGCAGTCCTCTCCCCGGACAGCCATATAGCAATCAGCCCCAGCATTTT. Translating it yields CASSPLPGQPYSNQPQHF.

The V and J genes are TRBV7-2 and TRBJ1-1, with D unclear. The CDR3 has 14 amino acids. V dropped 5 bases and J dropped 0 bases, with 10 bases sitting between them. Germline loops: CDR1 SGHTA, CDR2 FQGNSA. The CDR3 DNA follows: TGTGCCAGCAGCCCGAGTCATATGAACACTGAAGCTTTCTTT. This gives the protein CASSPSHMNTEAFF. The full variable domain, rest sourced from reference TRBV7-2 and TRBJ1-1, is GAGVSQSPSNKVTEKGKDVELRCDPISGHTALYWYRQSLGQGLEFLIYFQGNSAPDKSGLPSDRFSAERTGGSVSTLTIQRTQQEDSAVYLCASSPSHMNTEAFFGQGTRLTVV.

In DNA, the CDR3 is TGTGCCAGCAGCTCCGGGGCGGGGGGGTTGAGGTTCTTC. As protein: CASSSGAGGLRFF. The chain links TRBV5-6 to TRBJ2-1, with TRBD2 matching 9 bases. Trimming cost V 3 bases and J 15 bases; bases outside gene matches: 10. The CDR3 has 13 residues. Germline loops: CDR1 SGHDT, CDR2 YYEEEE.

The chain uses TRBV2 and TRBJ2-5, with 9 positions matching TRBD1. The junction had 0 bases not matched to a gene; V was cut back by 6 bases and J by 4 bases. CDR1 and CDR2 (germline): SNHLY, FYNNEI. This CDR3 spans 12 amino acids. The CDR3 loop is CASRDRGETQYF. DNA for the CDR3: TGTGCCAGCAGGGACAGGGGAGAGACCCAGTACTTC. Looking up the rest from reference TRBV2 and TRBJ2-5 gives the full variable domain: EPEVTQTPSHQVTQMGQEVILRCVPISNHLYFYWYRQILGQKVEFLVSFYNNEISEKSEIFDDQFSVERPDGSNFTLKIRSTKLEDSAMYFCASRDRGETQYFGPGTRLLVL.

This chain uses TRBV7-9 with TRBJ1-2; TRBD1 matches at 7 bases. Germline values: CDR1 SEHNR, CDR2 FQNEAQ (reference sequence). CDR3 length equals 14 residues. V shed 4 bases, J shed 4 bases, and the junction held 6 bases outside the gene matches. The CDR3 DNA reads TGTGCCAGCAGCTCAGACAGGGTTAGCTATGGCTACACCTTC. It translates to CASSSDRVSYGYTF.

This CDR3 reads CASSQGQVYSGNTIYF. CDR3 nucleotides: TGCGCCAGCAGCCAAGGGCAGGTCTACTCTGGAAACACCATATATTTT. This chain links TRBV4-1 with TRBJ1-3, with unresolved D. The V end was cut by 1 base, the J end by 0 bases, with 10 bases between. The CDR3 length is 16 residues. Germline V gene data show CDR1 as MGHRA and CDR2 as YSYEKL.

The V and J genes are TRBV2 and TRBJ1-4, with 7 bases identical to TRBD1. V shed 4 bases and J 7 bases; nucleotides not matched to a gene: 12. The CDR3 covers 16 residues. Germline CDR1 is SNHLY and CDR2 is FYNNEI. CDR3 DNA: TGTGCCAGCAGTGTTGAGGGAAGGGGGCCGGGTGAAAAACTGTTTTTT. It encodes CASSVEGRGPGEKLFF. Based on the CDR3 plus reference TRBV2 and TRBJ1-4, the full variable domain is EPEVTQTPSHQVTQMGQEVILRCVPISNHLYFYWYRQILGQKVEFLVSFYNNEISEKSEIFDDQFSVERPDGSNFTLKIRSTKLEDSAMYFCASSVEGRGPGEKLFFGSGTQLSVL.

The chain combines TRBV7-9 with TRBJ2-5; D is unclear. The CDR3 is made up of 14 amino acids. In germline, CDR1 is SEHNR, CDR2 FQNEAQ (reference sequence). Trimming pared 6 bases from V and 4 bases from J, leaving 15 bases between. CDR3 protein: CASSTSSWLETQYF. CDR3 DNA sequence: TGTGCCAGCAGTACCTCGAGTTGGTTAGAGACCCAGTACTTC. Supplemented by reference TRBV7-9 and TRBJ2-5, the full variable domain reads DTGVSQNPRHKITKRGQNVTFRCDPISEHNRLYWYRQTLGQGPEFLTYFQNEAQLEKSRLLSDRFSAERPKGSFSTLEIQRTEQGDSAMYLCASSTSSWLETQYFGPGTRLLVL.